This T cell receptor beta chain was recorded in a study of cytomegalovirus exposure and HLA in healthy donors. The CDR3 has 17 residues. Germline CDR1 and CDR2: GTSNPN and SVGIG (reference sequence). V lost 8 bases to trimming and J lost 5 bases; unmatched junction nucleotides: 18. Turning to this clone: No antigen is known for it.

With 60 Vbeta and 13 Jbeta primers, the PCR was carried out. Libraries were prepared by immunoSEQ multiplex PCR; TCRdb keeps only in-frame clonotypes and omits some of them. This sample carries roughly 190,000 clones, 70% to 80% of them seen once, and the ten largest clones take roughly 1.5%. General study points: The study carried out a later analysis of TCR beta sequences. It associated approximately 17,000 of them with specific HLA alleles at a false discovery rate of 0.05. Presence/absence comparisons presumed near-even sequencing depth among donors.

The V call is TRBV30, the J call TRBJ2-5; 12 bases fit TRBD2. This clonotype was obtained from a girl between 10 and 17 years old in good health and CMV-seropositive. The sample comprised PBMCs. This chain's CDR3 is CAGSLGLAGPIGETQYF. CDR3 sequence (DNA): TGTGCCGGTTCCCTAGGACTAGCGGGACCAATTGGGGAGACCCAGTACTTC.